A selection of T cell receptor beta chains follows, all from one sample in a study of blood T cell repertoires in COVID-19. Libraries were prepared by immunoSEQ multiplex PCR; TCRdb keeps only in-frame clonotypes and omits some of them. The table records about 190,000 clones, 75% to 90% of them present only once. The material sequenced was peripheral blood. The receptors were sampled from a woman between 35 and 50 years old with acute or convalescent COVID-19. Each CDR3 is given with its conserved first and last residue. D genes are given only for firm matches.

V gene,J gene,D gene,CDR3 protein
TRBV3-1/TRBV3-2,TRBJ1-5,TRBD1,CASSPGTASNQPQHF
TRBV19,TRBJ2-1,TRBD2,CASSMASGGDNEQFF
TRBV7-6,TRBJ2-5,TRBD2,CASSLAGGSVIETQYF
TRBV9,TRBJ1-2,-,CASSATGPSLYGYTF
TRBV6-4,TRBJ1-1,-,CASPSGPLREGNTEAFF
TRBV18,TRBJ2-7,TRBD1,CASSISGQGSYEQYF
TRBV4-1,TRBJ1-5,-,CASTLEGRNSNQPQHF
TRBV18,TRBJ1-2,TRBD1,CASSRTGQSPYGYTF
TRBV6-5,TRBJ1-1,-,CASRLPRSDTEAFF
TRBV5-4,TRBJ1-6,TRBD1,CASSQGQGGSPLHF
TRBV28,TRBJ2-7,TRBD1,CATTYGDRVYEQYF
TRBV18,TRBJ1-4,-,CASSPPGPGPTNEKLFF
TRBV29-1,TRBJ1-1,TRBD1,CSARQGANTEAFF
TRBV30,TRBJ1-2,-,CAWQEFNYGYTF
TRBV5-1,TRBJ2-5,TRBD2,CASSLRGTSGETQYF
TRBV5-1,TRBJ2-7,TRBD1,CASSRTQGARDEQYF
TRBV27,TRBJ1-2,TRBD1,CASSPGQGVYGYTF
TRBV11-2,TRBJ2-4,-,CASTAAGDIQYF
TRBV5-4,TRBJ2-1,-,CASSTRLVAPNEQFF
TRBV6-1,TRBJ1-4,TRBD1,CASSASGQGGFEKLFF
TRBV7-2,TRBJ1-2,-,CASLPGALKLYGYTF
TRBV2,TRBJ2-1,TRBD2,CASTVAGGLYKNEQFF
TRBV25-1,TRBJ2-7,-,CASSEIRGLSYEQYF
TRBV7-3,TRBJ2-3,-,CASSPTGGTDTQYF
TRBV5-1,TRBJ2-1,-,CASSFNPSYNEQFF
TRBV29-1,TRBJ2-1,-,CSVVAYNEQFF
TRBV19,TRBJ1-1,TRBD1,CATRTGRSEAFF
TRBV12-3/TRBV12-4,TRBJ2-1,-,CASSRDRGNEQFF
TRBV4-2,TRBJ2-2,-,CASSQTGSRVTGELFF
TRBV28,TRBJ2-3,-,CASSGSTTDTQYF
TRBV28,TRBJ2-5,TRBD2,CASSPAGTSIQETQYF
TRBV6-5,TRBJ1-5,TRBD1,CASTSSLTGSAPQHF
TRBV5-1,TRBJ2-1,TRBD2,CASSSGLAGALPYNEQFF
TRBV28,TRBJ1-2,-,CASSTPPGVYGYTF
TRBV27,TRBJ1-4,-,CASRVQFKPNEKLFF
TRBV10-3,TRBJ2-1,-,CAITLGGGHEQFF
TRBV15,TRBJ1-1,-,CATSIRGGSTEAFF
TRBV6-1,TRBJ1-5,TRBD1,CASSEARGGDQPQHF
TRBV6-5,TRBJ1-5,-,CASRAGANQPQHF
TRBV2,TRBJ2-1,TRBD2,CASGTSGGPRARNSYNEQFF
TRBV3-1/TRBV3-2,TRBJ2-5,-,CASSSSSGEETQYF
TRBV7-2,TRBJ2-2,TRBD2,CASSLAGGSGELFF
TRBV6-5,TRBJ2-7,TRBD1,CASSYYRTGGNEQYF
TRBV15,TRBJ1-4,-,CATSRGDSNEKLFF
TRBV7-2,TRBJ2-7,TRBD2,CASSLASGAFYEQYF
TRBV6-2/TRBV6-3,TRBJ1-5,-,CASSERGPYQPQHF
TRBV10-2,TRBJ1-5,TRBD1,CASSEGTGIQPQHF
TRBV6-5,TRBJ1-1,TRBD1,CASSTETGGVYEAFF
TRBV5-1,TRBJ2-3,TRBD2,CATTVAGGQVDTQYF